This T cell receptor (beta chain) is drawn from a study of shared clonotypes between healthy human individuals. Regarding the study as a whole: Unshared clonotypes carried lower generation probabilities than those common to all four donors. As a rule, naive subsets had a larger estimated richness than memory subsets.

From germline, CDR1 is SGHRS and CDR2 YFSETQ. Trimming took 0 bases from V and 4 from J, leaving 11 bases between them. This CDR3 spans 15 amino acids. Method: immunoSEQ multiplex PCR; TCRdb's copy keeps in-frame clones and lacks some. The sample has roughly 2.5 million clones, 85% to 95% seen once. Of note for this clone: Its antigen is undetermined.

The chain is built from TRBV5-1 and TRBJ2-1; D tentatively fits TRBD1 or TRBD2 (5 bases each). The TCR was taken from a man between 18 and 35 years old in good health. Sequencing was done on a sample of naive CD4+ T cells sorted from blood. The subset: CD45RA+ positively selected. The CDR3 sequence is CASSLGAWGYNEQFF. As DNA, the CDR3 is TGCGCCAGCAGCTTGGGGGCTTGGGGGTACAATGAGCAGTTCTTC. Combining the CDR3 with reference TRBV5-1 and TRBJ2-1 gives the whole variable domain KAGVTQTPRYLIKTRGQQVTLSCSPISGHRSVSWYQQTPGQGLQFLFEYFSETQRNKGNFPGRFSGRQFSNSRSEMNVSTLELGDSALYLCASSLGAWGYNEQFFGPGTRLTVL.